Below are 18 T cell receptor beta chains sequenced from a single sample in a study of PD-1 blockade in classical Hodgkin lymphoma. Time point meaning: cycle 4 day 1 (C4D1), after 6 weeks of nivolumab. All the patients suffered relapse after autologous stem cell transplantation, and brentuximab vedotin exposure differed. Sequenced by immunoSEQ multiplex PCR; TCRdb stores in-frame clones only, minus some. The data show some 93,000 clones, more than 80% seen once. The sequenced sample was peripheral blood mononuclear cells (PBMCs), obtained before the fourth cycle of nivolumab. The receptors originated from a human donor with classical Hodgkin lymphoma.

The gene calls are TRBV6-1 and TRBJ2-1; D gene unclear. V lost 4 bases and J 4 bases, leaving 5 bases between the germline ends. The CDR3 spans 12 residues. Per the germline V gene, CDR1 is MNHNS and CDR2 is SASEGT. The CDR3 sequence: CASSVGYNEQFF. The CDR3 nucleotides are TGTGCCAGCAGTGTGGGGTACAATGAGCAGTTCTTC.

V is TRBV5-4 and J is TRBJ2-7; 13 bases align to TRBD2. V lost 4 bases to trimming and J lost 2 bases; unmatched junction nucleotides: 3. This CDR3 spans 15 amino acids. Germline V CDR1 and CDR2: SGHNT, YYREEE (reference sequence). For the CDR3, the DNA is TGTGCCAGCAGCCCAGGGACTAGCGGGACCTACGAGCAGTACTTC. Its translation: CASSPGTSGTYEQYF.

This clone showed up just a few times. Written as DNA, the CDR3 is TGTGCCAGCAGTTACTTAACCGTGAAAGATGGAGGCTACACCTTC. Its protein product is CASSYLTVKDGGYTF. The rearrangement uses TRBV6-6 and TRBJ1-2; no definite D call. Trimming took off 1 base at V and 8 bases at J, with 17 bases between the two ends. Germline loops: CDR1 MNHNY, CDR2 SVGAGI (reference sequence). CDR3 length: 15 amino acids.

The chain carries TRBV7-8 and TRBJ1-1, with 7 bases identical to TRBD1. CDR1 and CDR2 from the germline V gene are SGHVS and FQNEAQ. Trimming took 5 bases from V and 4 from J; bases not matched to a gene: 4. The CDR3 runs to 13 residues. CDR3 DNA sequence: TGTGCCAGCAGCCTGGACAGGCCCACTGAAGCTTTCTTT. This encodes CASSLDRPTEAFF.

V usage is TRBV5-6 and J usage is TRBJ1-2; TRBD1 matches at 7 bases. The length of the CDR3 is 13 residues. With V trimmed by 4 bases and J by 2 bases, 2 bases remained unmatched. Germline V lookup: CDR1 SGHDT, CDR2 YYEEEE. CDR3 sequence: CASSPTGNYGYTF. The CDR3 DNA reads TGTGCCAGCAGCCCGACAGGGAACTATGGCTACACCTTC.

The CDR3 nucleotides read TGTGCCAGCAGCGTAGCTCGGTTGACAGATACGCAGTATTTT. Its protein is CASSVARLTDTQYF. The rearrangement uses TRBV9 and TRBJ2-3; no definite D call. Trimming pared 0 bases from V and 3 bases from J, leaving 8 bases between. Germline V gene lookup returns CDR1 SGDLS and CDR2 YYNGEE. This CDR3 spans 14 amino acids.

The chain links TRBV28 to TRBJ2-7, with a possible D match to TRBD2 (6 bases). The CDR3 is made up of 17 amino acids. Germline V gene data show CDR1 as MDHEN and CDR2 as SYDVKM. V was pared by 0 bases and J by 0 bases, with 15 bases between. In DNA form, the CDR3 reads TGTGCCAGCAGTTTATGGGGGGGTTACACATACTCCTACGAGCAGTACTTC. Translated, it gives CASSLWGGYTYSYEQYF.

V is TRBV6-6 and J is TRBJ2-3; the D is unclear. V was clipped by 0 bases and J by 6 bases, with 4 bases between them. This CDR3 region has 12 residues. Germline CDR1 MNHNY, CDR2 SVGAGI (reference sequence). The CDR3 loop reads CASSYSGDTQYF. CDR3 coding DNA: TGTGCCAGCAGTTACTCCGGGGATACGCAGTATTTT.

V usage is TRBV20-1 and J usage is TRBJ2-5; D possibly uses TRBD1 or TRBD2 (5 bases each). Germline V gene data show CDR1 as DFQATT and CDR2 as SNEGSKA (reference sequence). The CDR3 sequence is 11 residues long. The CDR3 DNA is TGCAGCACGTCCGAGGGGGAGACCCAGTACTTC. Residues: CSTSEGETQYF.

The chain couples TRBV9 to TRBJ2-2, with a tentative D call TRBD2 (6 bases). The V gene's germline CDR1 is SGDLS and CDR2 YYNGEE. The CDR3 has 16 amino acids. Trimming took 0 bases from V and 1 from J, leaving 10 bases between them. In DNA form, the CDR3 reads TGTGCCAGCAGCGTAGGAATGGGGGGGAACACCGGGGAGCTGTTTTTT. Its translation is CASSVGMGGNTGELFF.

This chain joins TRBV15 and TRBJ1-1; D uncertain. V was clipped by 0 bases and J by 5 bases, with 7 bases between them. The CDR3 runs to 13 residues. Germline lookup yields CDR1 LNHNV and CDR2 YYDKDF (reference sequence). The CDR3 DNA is TGTGCCACCAGCAGAGACCGGAGGACTGAAGCTTTCTTT. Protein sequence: CATSRDRRTEAFF.

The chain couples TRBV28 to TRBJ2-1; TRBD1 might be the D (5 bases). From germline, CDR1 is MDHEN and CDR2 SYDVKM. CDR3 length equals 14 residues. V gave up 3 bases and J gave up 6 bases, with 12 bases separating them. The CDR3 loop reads CASSFQGSRNEQFF. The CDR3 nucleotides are TGTGCCAGCAGTTTTCAGGGATCGCGCAATGAGCAGTTCTTC.

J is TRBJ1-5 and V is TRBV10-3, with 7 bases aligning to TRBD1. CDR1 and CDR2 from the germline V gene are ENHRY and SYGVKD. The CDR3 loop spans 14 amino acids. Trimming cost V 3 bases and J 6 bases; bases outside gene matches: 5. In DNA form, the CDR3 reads TGTGCCATCAGTGAAAGTGGGACAGCTCAGCCCCAGCATTTT. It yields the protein CAISESGTAQPQHF.

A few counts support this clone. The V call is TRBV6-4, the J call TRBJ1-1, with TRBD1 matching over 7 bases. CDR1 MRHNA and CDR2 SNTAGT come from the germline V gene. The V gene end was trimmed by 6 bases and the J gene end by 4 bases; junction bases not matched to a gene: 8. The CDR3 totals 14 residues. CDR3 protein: CASSAQGYGTEAFF. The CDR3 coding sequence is TGTGCCAGCAGCGCACAGGGGTACGGCACTGAAGCTTTCTTT.

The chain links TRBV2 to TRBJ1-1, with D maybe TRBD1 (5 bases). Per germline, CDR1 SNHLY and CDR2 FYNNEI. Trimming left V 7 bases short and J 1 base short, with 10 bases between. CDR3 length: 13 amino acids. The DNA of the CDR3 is TGTGCCAGCAACGTCGACAGGAACACTGAAGCTTTCTTT. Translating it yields CASNVDRNTEAFF.

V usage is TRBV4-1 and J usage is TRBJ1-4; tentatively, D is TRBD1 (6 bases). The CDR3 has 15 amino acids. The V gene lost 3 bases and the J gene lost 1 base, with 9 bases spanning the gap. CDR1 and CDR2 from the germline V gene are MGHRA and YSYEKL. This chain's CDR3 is CASSHGQKTNEKLFF. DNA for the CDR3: TGCGCCAGCAGCCATGGACAGAAAACTAATGAAAAACTGTTTTTT.

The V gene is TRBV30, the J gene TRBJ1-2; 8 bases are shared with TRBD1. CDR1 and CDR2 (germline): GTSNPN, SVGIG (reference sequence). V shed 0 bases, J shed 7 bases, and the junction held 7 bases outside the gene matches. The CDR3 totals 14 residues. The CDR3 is CAWSVLQGAAGYTF. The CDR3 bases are TGTGCCTGGAGTGTGCTTCAGGGGGCGGCTGGCTACACCTTC.

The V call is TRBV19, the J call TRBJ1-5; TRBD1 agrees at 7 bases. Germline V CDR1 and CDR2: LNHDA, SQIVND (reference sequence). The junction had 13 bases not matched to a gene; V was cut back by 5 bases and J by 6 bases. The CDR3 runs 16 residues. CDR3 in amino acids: CASSENRQGGGQPQHF. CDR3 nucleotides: TGTGCCAGTAGTGAAAATCGACAGGGAGGGGGTCAGCCCCAGCATTTT.